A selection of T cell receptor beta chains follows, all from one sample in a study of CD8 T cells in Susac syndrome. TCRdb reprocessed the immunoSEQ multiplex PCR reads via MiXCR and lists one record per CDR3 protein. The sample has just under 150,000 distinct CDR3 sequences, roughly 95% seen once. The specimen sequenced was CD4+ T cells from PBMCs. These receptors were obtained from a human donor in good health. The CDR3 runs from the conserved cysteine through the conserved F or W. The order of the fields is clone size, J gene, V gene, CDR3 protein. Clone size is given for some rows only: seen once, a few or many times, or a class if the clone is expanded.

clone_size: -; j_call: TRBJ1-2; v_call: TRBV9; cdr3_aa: CASSVGGQGYEGYTF
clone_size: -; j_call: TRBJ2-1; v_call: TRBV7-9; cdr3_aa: CASSPRLAGGPSSYNEQFF
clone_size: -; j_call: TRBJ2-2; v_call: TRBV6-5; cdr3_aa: CASSYRAAANTGELFF
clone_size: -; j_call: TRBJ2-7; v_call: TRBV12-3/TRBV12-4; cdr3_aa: CASKDRKHSYEQYF
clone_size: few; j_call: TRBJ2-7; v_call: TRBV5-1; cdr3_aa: CASSLTGTTSTEQYF
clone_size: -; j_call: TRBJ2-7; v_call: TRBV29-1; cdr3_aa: CSVERTGAGEQYF
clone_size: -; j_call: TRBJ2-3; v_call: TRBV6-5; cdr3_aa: CASRQMGRVDTQYF
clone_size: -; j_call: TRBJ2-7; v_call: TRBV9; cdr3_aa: CASSAGTYYYEQYF
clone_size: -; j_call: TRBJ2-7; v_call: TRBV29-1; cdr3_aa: CSGQGEGYEQYF
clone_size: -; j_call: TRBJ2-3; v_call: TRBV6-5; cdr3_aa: CASSYSNLAGVTDTQYF
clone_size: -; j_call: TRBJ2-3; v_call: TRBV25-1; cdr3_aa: CASSKPPGDTQYF
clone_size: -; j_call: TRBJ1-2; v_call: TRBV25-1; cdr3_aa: CASSESGAPGDGYTF
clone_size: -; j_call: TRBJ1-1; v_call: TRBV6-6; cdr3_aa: CASSSPGRNTEAFF
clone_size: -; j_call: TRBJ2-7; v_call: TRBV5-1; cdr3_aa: CASSLTFSGRVYEQYF
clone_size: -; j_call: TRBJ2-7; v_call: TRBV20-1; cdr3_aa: CSAPQVVGDEQYF